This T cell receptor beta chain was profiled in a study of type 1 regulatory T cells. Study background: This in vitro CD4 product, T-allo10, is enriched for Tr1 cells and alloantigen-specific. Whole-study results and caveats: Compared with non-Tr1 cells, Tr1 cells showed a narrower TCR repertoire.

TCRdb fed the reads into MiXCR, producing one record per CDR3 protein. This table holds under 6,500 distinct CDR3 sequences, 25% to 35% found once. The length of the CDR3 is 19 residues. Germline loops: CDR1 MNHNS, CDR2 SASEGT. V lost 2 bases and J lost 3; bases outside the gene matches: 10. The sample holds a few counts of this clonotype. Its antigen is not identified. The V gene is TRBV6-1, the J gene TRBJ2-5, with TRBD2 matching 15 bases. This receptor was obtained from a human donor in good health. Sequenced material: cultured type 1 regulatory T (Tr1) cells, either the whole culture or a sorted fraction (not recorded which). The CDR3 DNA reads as TGTGCCAGCAGTGAAAGCGGACTAGCGGGAGGGCGGTCTAAAGAGACCCAGTACTTC. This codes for CASSESGLAGGRSKETQYF.